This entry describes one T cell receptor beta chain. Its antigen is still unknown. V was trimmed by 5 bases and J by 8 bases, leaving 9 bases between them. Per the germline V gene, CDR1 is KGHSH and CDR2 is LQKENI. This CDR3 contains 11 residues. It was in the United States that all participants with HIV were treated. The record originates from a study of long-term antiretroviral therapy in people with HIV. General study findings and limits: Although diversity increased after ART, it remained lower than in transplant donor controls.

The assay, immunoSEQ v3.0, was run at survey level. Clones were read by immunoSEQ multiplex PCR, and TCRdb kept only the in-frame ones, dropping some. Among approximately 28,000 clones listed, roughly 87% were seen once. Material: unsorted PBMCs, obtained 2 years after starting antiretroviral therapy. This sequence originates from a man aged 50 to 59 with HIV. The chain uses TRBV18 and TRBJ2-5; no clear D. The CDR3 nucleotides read TGTGCCAGCTCAGCCGCGGAAACCCAGTACTTC. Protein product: CASSAAETQYF.